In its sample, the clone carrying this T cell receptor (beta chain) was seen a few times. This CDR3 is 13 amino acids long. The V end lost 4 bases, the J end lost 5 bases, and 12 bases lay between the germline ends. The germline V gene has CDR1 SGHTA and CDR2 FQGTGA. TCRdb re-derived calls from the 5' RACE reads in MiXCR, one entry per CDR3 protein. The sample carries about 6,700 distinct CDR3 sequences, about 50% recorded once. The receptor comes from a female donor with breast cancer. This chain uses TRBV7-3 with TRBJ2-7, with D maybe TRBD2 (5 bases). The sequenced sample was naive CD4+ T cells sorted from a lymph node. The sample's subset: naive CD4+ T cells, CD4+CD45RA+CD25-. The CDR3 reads CASSYTPGNEQYF. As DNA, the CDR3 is TGTGCCAGCAGCTACACACCCGGGAACGAGCAGTACTTC.